A single TCR beta chain is shown here with its context. Its specific antigen is unknown. The junction departs from the called germline gene at one end, perhaps through a read error. This sample was taken from a study of T cell responses to AZD1222 COVID-19 vaccine (dated by TCRdb to the early 2020s). With respect to the entire study: AZD1222 recipients with second doses at about 4 weeks or about 12 weeks were pooled, because spike-specific TCR depth and breadth did not differ between schedules. Enrollment into the trials was organized by age into subgroups of 18-55, 56-69 and 70-plus years, and those subgroups contained approximately 160, 26 and 62 TCR-sequenced participants, respectively. TCR sequencing was performed for more than 230 trial participants, of whom 207 were given two doses of AZD1222 and some 26 were given two doses of MenACWY control vaccine. The study at large found these results: The whole spike protein was spanned by vaccine-associated CD4 TCRs, and dominant responses were seen in regions 160-218 and 743-854. Because no day 14 peak-response samples were available, repertoires were characterized only after the peak T cell response. In the small 56-69-year group, the increase in depth fell short of significance, most likely because of low power. Participants were mostly white British, with more females than males. The authors suggested clonal diversity may have been underestimated. Nearly half of unique spike-specific TCRs reportedly recognized epitopes outside regions mutated in the B.1.351 and B.1.1.7 variants. Conclusions about previously exposed vaccinees are limited, since just 6 or 7 AZD1222 recipients were seropositive for SARS-CoV-2 at baseline. After two AZD1222 doses, both the breadth and the depth of spike-specific TCRs were significantly higher than at day 0 and than in MenACWY recipients.

Sample time point, as interpreted from the label and publication: baseline before first vaccination. Samples from vaccinated people were obtained from the UK trials COV001 and COV002, which included a single-blind randomized controlled phase 2/3 trial of AZD1222 (ChAdOx1 nCoV-19) in healthy adults. For TCRbeta chain sequencing, PBMC samples were collected from trial participants at day 0 and at day 28 after the second dose. The CDR3 covers 16 residues, taking in both the cysteine and the phenylalanine. Of the read, only the CDR3 DNA is kept; its 48 bases are in frame from base 1. Reading the germline V gene gives CDR1 SGHDT and CDR2 YYEEEE. The CDR3 regions of human TCRbeta chains were analyzed by immunosequencing. The authors' pipeline ran thus. TCRs in the repertoires were compared against a reference library of SARS-CoV-2-specific TCRs that had been generated with the MIRA antigen-specificity platform. Breadth was defined as the fraction of unique TCRs that were SARS-CoV-2-associated, and depth was defined as the fraction of total T cells that were SARS-CoV-2-associated. Using the MIRA data, each spike-specific TCR was mapped to the spike region that the TCR reacts to and placed in a CD4 or CD8 class. Log10-transformed breadth and depth values were compared by one-way ANOVA with Sidak's multiple comparisons tests. This immuneACCESS table, as held by TCRdb, lists in-frame sequences with V and J called but not all clones. Of the missing ones, under half trace to an unresolved V gene in checked studies; the others have no known cause. V, J and clone size are those of that table, while D and trimming were read from the DNA. This sample has fewer than 30,000 clones in its table, and about 77% of those were observed once. Roughly 5.9% of the sample goes to the ten largest clones.

The starting material was peripheral blood, obtained on day 0 of AZD1222 vaccination. The sequence links TRBV5-6 to TRBJ1-1; the D segment could be TRBD1, given 6 matching bases. This clonotype was obtained from an adult in good health. The bases read TGTGCCAGCAGGGCCGACAGGCTAAACATGAACACTGAAGTTTTCTTT. This sequence encodes CASRADRLNMNTEVFF.